This TCR beta chain was recovered during a study of regulatory T cells in long-lasting Graves disease (dated by TCRdb to the early 2020s). Looking at the study overall: Patients with newly diagnosed Graves' disease had been on antithyroid drugs for under 3 months. The study took place in China and was registered as a clinical trial. A total of roughly 35 samples underwent TCR sequencing, from about 13 patients with persistent Graves' disease and some 20 patients with newly diagnosed Graves' disease. Patients with persistent Graves' disease were compared with patients with newly diagnosed Graves' disease using TCR sequencing and RNA sequencing of peripheral blood.

Concerning this clonotype: The antigen this receptor binds is unknown. No much larger clone exists at a distance of one base, and base qualities are not known.

To prepare the library, multiplex PCR was applied. The sequencer was an Illumina HiSeq 4000. TCR beta libraries were built with iRepertoire HTBI primers and Arm-PCR amplification of CDR3 regions. Gel purification was performed on PCR products prior to sequencing. The paper's data handling went like this. Gene usage analysis of CDR3 amino acid clonotypes used the approximately 56 TRBV and more than 13 TRBJ segments found across samples. COPE and FqMerger were used to merge filtered high-quality paired reads into contigs. BLAST was used to align contigs to IMGT TRBV, TRBD and TRBJ reference genes, and CDR3 was defined according to IMGT. Any clonotype with a frequency above 0.1% was classified as a highly expanded clone. Shannon entropy served as the measure of repertoire diversity, while the Gini coefficient captured V-J evenness. A clonotype found in more than one individual was treated as public. The public reads were quality trimmed at Q25 with fastp and then assembled into clones with MiXCR by TCRdb, keeping productive beta chains. Under each unique CDR3 protein, matching rows form one entry showing the most common genes and DNA. TCRdb, not the original authors, processed these V and J calls. Recorded for this sample are 300,000 to 400,000 distinct CDR3 sequences; approximately 15% of them occurred a single time. Less than 35% of the sample is in the top ten clones.

The time point label, as the study defines it: newly diagnosed GD, antithyroid drugs for less than 3 months. For both TCR sequencing and RNA sequencing, RNA was extracted from PBMCs in TRIzol. The diagnosis of Graves' disease was made according to American Thyroid Association guidelines. Recruitment of patients was carried out at an endocrinology department in Xi'an, China. From each patient, nine milliliters of peripheral blood was collected into an EDTA anticoagulant tube. Ficoll Paque Plus density gradient separation was used to isolate PBMCs, and no further T cell sorting was done. RNA quality was checked with an Agilent 2100 Bioanalyzer and agarose gel, and concentration with a NanoDrop 2000. CDR1 SGHTA and CDR2 FQGNSA are derived from the germline V gene. The CDR3 numbers 15 residues from cysteine through phenylalanine. The entry retains the CDR3 DNA only, 45 bases that are in frame from base 1. Germline trimming: 5 bases from V, 1 base from J; junction bases outside gene matches: 4.

Beyond this particular receptor, the publication reports: Preferential use of TRBV28, TRBJ1-2 and TRBJ2-5 was observed in persistent disease, whereas TRBV20-1 and TRBJ2-1 were favored in newly diagnosed disease. Sequencing and analysis were restricted to the TCR beta chain. Persistent patients shared more public clonotypes among themselves (approximately 2,500) than newly diagnosed patients did (approximately 970). Compared with newly diagnosed patients, persistent Graves' disease patients had lower TCR Shannon entropy and fewer highly expanded clones, which suggests clonal expansion. Only peripheral blood was studied, because thyroid tissue, the primary lesion, was inaccessible. The authors noted that the small sample size was a limitation that may lower accuracy.

The same sample was also studied in work on T cells in Graves' hyperthyroidism and ophthalmopathy. Taken from the second paper: Graves' hyperthyroidism was defined as stable when no progression to ophthalmopathy occurred over 18 months of follow-up. The hyperthyroidism patients were between 18 and 65 years old and newly diagnosed, with a disease duration of less than 2 months. Any patient with an uncontrolled infection, another autoimmune disease, pregnancy or lactation was excluded. Diagnoses were based on clinical symptoms, serum thyroxine and TRAb, thyroid ultrasound and orbital computed tomography. The first round of RT-PCR for the TCR CDR3 was performed with the HTBI primer set and the Qiagen OneStep RT-PCR kit. Blood samples also contained most of the expanded thyroid clonotypes (frequency above 0.001), which suggests that blood repertoires may reflect thyroid immune responses. Ophthalmopathy was separated from stable hyperthyroidism by a 13 V-J signature model, with about 88% sensitivity and approximately 81% specificity obtained in cross-validation and 80%/75% obtained in testing. In validation, the model predicted progression to ophthalmopathy a median of roughly 6.5 months before onset, with about 64% sensitivity and more than 72% specificity. TCR V-J signatures able to tell the groups apart were searched for in a discovery cohort of 90 to 100 patients, of whom under 45 had Graves' ophthalmopathy and 55 to 65 had stable Graves' hyperthyroidism. An independent validation cohort of 18 to 20 hyperthyroidism patients and 17 patients who later progressed to ophthalmopathy tested prospective prediction of ophthalmopathy. The 85 to 100 discovery patients were randomly split 7:3 into training and test sets. The study also compared thyroid tissue and blood T-cell repertoires from over 5 Graves' hyperthyroidism patients. After blood sampling, hyperthyroidism patients were treated with methimazole at a starting dose of 30 mg daily, and ophthalmopathy patients were treated with high-dose intravenous methylprednisolone. A second multiplex PCR round built the libraries, followed by size selection and purification. Paired-end sequencing of the libraries was performed with 100 bp reads on an Illumina HiSeq2000. SOAPnuke was used to process the raw data, with reads discarded if the reads contained adapters or uncalled bases, had a mean Phred below 15, or lacked an exact constant-primer or identifier match. High-quality paired reads were merged with COPE v1.2.5, and unique nucleotide sequences were defined as clonotypes. MiTCR v1.1 was used to align the clonotypes against IMGT TRBV, TRBD and TRBJ reference segments. Analysis was restricted to V-J combinations with a frequency above 0.0001, which covered roughly 99% of repertoires. A TCS score was defined as the ratio between F50 (clonal expansion) and ExV (chaos), using BLOSUM62-based TCRdist between CDR3 peptides within each V-J. Welch's t-statistics and random forest reduced around 510 V-J features to fewer than 15, which were used in a naive Bayes classifier (R e1071). No statistical method was used to fix the sample size in advance, and group allocation was not hidden from the investigators. TCR Vbeta CDR3 sequencing of around 130 peripheral blood samples (approximately 44 ophthalmopathy, 75 to 85 hyperthyroidism and about 17 progressor patients) is reported in the paper.

The sequence was obtained from a man between 35 and 55 years old with Graves disease. Donor details come from another sample of the same person, matched by shared clones. Recombination joined TRBV7-2 with TRBJ2-7, with TRBD2 identical over 11 junction bases. The sequences come from peripheral blood mononuclear cells (PBMCs), collected at new diagnosis, from a patient treated with antithyroid drugs. The CDR3 in this case is CASSRTSGPSYEQYF. The DNA sequence follows: TGTGCCAGCAGCCGGACTAGCGGGCCTTCCTACGAGCAGTACTTC.